This T cell receptor (beta chain) was profiled in a study of blood T cells in healthy people across ages. Study findings and constraints: Unsorted PBMCs blocked a conclusive comparison of naive and antigen-experienced cells. With naive T cell percentage, TCR beta diversity showed a strong correlation.

CDR1 is DFQATT, CDR2 SNEGSKA, per germline (reference sequence). This CDR3 is built from 10 residues. Trimming removed 6 bases at V and 7 bases at J, with 10 bases between. This clonotype was counted many times. Its antigen remains unidentified. Combining a sample-barcoded 5' primer with a J-beta primer mix, a second PCR ran for roughly 7 to 12 cycles. Each cDNA molecule received a tag from a template-switch adaptor that had 12 random nucleotides. TCRdb ran MiXCR on the 5' RACE reads and lists one entry per CDR3 protein. Of 1.5 million or so distinct CDR3 sequences listed, approximately 40% were seen once; the top ten hold less than 8%. Every donor contributed around 10 milliliters of peripheral blood by blood draw.

This TCR was sampled from a woman aged 18-29 years in good health. The specimen was blood. The gene calls are TRBV20-1 and TRBJ2-7; D assignment may be TRBD1 or TRBD2 (5 bases each). CDR3 residues: CSARGPEQYF. CDR3 sequence (DNA): TGCAGTGCCCGGGGCCCAGAGCAGTACTTC.